The 7 T cell receptor beta chains given below trace back to one sample, sequenced in a study of shared clonotypes between healthy human individuals. Only in-frame clones appear in the TCRdb table, and some are missing; sequencing was by immunoSEQ multiplex PCR. The table shows approximately 1.5 million clones, with approximately 98.5% occurring only once. Sequencing was done on a sample of naive CD4+ T cells sorted from blood. Subset indicated: CD45RA+ positively selected. The receptors come from a man aged 25-45 years in good health.

The chain employs TRBV25-1 and TRBJ2-2; D gene uncertain. V lost 3 bases to trimming and J lost 2 bases, with 7 bases between them. This CDR3 region has 14 residues. CDR1 is MGHDK and CDR2 is SYGVNS in the germline V gene. In DNA form, the CDR3 reads TGTGCCAGCAGTGAGTACCTTAACACCGGGGAGCTGTTTTTT. Translated, it gives CASSEYLNTGELFF.

In its sample, this clone was seen once. This same CDR3 is encoded by further DNA sequences in the sample. V gene TRBV7-9 combines with J gene TRBJ2-7, with D possibly matching TRBD2 (6 bases). The CDR3 is made up of 14 amino acids. CDR1 is SEHNR and CDR2 is FQNEAQ in the germline V gene (reference sequence). V lost 1 base and J 4 bases, leaving 11 bases between the germline ends. CDR3 amino acids: CASSLGLDSYEQYF. In DNA, the CDR3 is TGTGCCAGCAGCTTAGGACTAGATAGTTACGAGCAGTACTTC.

The V call is TRBV14, the J call TRBJ2-5, with TRBD1 as a possible D gene (5 bases). CDR3 length: 12 amino acids. Germline V lookup: CDR1 SGHDN, CDR2 FVKESK. V shed 4 bases and J shed 3 bases, with 6 bases lying between them. CDR3 loop: CASSLREETQYF. The DNA for the CDR3 is TGTGCCAGCAGCCTCAGGGAAGAGACCCAGTACTTC.

The V and J genes are TRBV5-6 and TRBJ2-1; a possible D gene is TRBD1 (6 bases). Trimming took 4 bases from V and 10 from J, leaving 24 bases between them. In germline, CDR1 is SGHDT, CDR2 YYEEEE. The CDR3 extends over 16 amino acids. In nucleotides, the CDR3 is TGTGCCAGCAGCCACCCTGACAGGCTAAGGTCCGGAGAGCAGTTCTTC. Protein product: CASSHPDRLRSGEQFF. Drawing the rest from reference TRBV5-6 and TRBJ2-1, the complete variable domain is DAGVTQSPTHLIKTRGQQVTLRCSPKSGHDTVSWYQQALGQGPQFIFQYYEEEERQRGNFPDRFSGHQFPNYSSELNVNALLLGDSALYLCASSHPDRLRSGEQFFGPGTRLTVL.

This chain uses TRBV28 with TRBJ2-7; D remains ambiguous. From germline, CDR1 is MDHEN and CDR2 SYDVKM. Trimming took off 5 bases at V and 1 base at J, with 9 bases between the two ends. The CDR3 totals 13 residues. The CDR3 region has the DNA TGTGCCAGCAGTCTCAGACATTCCTACGAGCAGTACTTC. The encoded protein is CASSLRHSYEQYF.

The chain joins TRBV6-5 to TRBJ2-3, with D possibly TRBD2 on 6 matching bases. The germline V gene encodes CDR1 MNHEY and CDR2 SVGAGI. V lost 6 bases and J 1 base, leaving 14 bases between the germline ends. This CDR3 is 15 amino acids long. The CDR3 DNA sequence: TGTGCCAGCAGGCGACTAGGGACGGGCACAGATACGCAGTATTTT. Translation: CASRRLGTGTDTQYF.

This clone was seen once. The sample holds other DNA sequences that translate to the same CDR3. This chain uses TRBV5-1 with TRBJ1-5, with 7 bases fitting TRBD1. V lost 3 bases to trimming and J lost 2 bases; unmatched junction nucleotides: 2. The CDR3 has 14 residues. Germline loops: CDR1 SGHRS, CDR2 YFSETQ. CDR3: CASSSTGGNQPQHF. The DNA of the CDR3 is TGCGCCAGCAGCTCCACAGGGGGCAATCAGCCCCAGCATTTT.